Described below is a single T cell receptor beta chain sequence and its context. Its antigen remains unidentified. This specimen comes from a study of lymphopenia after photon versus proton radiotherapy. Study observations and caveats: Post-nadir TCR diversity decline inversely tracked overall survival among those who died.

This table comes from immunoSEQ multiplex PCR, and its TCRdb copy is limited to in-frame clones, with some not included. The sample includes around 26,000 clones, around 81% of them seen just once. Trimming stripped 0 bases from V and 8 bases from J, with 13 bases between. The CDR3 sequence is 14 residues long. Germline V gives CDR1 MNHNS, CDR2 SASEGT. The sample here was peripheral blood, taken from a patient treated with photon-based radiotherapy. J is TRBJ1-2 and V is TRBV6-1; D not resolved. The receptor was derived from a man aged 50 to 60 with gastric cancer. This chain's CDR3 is CASSEAWQADGYTF. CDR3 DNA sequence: TGTGCCAGCAGTGAAGCCTGGCAGGCTGACGGCTACACCTTC.